These 17 T cell receptor beta chains came from one sample sequenced in a study of OX40 agonist ivuxolimab in advanced cancers. Profiling relied on immunoSEQ multiplex PCR, and the TCRdb table lists in-frame clones only, not all of them. The repertoire consists of some 73,000 clones, with approximately 90% occurring once and the leading ten covering approximately 11%. Sample: CD4+ or CD8+ T cells sorted from blood, taken in a trial of the OX40 agonist ivuxolimab. The source is an adult with an advanced solid tumor such as melanoma, head and neck, liver or kidney cancer.

This chain joins TRBV7-9 and TRBJ2-3, with no clear D. V gave up 4 bases and J gave up 7 bases, with 15 bases separating them. In germline, CDR1 is SEHNR, CDR2 FQNEAQ (reference sequence). The CDR3 covers 14 residues. In DNA, the CDR3 is TGTGCCAGCAGCTCCGTGGTGTTATACAATACGCAGTATTTT. This codes for CASSSVVLYNTQYF.

The chain is built from TRBV2 and TRBJ2-3; D is uncertain. V shed 6 bases and J shed 5 bases, with 3 bases lying between them. The CDR3 extends over 10 amino acids. CDR1 SNHLY and CDR2 FYNNEI come from the germline V gene. For the CDR3, the DNA is TGTGCCAGCAGGGGAGATACGCAGTATTTT. This translates into CASRGDTQYF. Full variable domain (outside the CDR3, taken from reference TRBV2 and TRBJ2-3): EPEVTQTPSHQVTQMGQEVILRCVPISNHLYFYWYRQILGQKVEFLVSFYNNEISEKSEIFDDQFSVERPDGSNFTLKIRSTKLEDSAMYFCASRGDTQYFGPGTRLTVL.

This chain joins TRBV11-2 and TRBJ1-2; D is undetermined. The CDR3 has 12 amino acids. The germline V gene encodes CDR1 SGHAT and CDR2 FQNNGV. Deletions cut 1 base from V and 6 bases from J, with 6 bases between. CDR3 residues: CASSLAGDGYTF. DNA for the CDR3: TGTGCCAGCAGCTTAGCAGGAGATGGCTACACCTTC.

This chain joins TRBV28 and TRBJ2-3, with 16 bases aligning to TRBD2. J lost 11 bases, V lost 3 bases, and 8 bases had no gene match. Per the germline V gene, CDR1 is MDHEN and CDR2 is SYDVKM. This CDR3 comprises 16 residues. The CDR3 is CASSLGLAGGPGQQYF. The DNA of the CDR3 is TGTGCCAGCAGTTTGGGACTAGCGGGAGGGCCGGGTCAGCAGTATTTT.

The chain carries TRBV29-1 and TRBJ2-7; 7 bases fit TRBD1. The CDR3 is made up of 11 amino acids. Germline V gene data show CDR1 as SQVTM and CDR2 as ANQGSEA. V gave up 7 bases and J gave up 3 bases; unmatched junction bases: 3. For the CDR3, the DNA is TGCAGCGCTGGACAGGACTACGAGCAGTACTTC. This sequence encodes CSAGQDYEQYF.

The chain has TRBV4-2 and TRBJ2-6; D unresolved. Trimming removed 0 bases at V and 0 bases at J, with 6 bases between. CDR1 LGHNA and CDR2 YNFKEQ come from the germline V gene. The CDR3 has 16 amino acids. In DNA form, the CDR3 reads TGTGCCAGCAGCCAAGATGGGGTCTCTGGGGCCAACGTCCTGACTTTC. This codes for CASSQDGVSGANVLTF.

J is TRBJ1-1 and V is TRBV27; D perhaps matches TRBD1 (5 bases). Per the germline V gene, CDR1 is MNHEY and CDR2 is SMNVEV (reference sequence). V was trimmed by 0 bases and J by 5 bases, leaving 10 bases between them. The CDR3 is 14 amino acids. CDR3 DNA: TGTGCCAGCAGTTTATCGGGGCAGGGTACTGAAGCTTTCTTT. Translated, it gives CASSLSGQGTEAFF.

The gene calls are TRBV5-4 and TRBJ2-3; 13 bases are shared with TRBD2. From germline, CDR1 is SGHNT and CDR2 YYREEE (reference sequence). The CDR3 has 16 amino acids. Trimming removed 4 bases from V and 4 bases from J; junction bases left unmatched: 6. The CDR3 sequence: CASSGGLAGAPDTQYF. CDR3 sequence (DNA): TGTGCCAGCAGCGGAGGACTAGCGGGGGCTCCAGATACGCAGTATTTT. Filled out from reference TRBV5-4 and TRBJ2-3, the complete variable domain reads ETGVTQSPTHLIKTRGQQVTLRCSSQSGHNTVSWYQQALGQGPQFIFQYYREEENGRGNFPPRFSGLQFPNYSSELNVNALELDDSALYLCASSGGLAGAPDTQYFGPGTRLTVL.

V and J are TRBV13 and TRBJ2-1; TRBD1 or TRBD2 may be the D gene (5 bases each). V lost 5 bases and J lost 6, with 17 bases in between. This CDR3 region has 15 residues. Germline V gene lookup returns CDR1 PRHDT and CDR2 FYEKMQ (reference sequence). CDR3 DNA: TGTGCCAGCAGCCCCCCGGGACCCTGGGGCAATGAGCAGTTCTTC. As protein: CASSPPGPWGNEQFF.

The chain recombines TRBV7-2 with TRBJ2-7, with 9 positions matching TRBD2. The CDR3 runs to 15 residues. With 2 bases clipped from V and 4 bases from J, the junction kept 6 bases outside the gene matches. CDR1 and CDR2 from the germline V gene are SGHTA and FQGNSA. CDR3 protein: CASSLIAGDLYEQYF. The CDR3 coding sequence is TGTGCCAGCAGCTTAATAGCGGGAGATCTATACGAGCAGTACTTC.

This chain connects TRBV19 to TRBJ2-5; D unresolved. From germline, CDR1 is LNHDA and CDR2 SQIVND (reference sequence). V lost 4 bases and J 1 base, leaving 13 bases between the germline ends. The CDR3 extends over 15 amino acids. The CDR3, as DNA: TGTGCCAGTAGTACCCTTGACTCCGGCCAAGAGACCCAGTACTTC. This sequence encodes CASSTLDSGQETQYF.

The chain carries TRBV7-9 and TRBJ2-7; possible D gene TRBD1, 5 bases. The V and J ends lost 5 bases and 7 bases respectively, with 21 bases between them. The germline CDR1 and CDR2 sequences are SEHNR and FQNEAQ (reference sequence). The CDR3 has 15 amino acids. The CDR3 region is CASSPRPSPPGEQYF. DNA of the CDR3: TGTGCCAGCAGCCCCAGGCCCTCGCCTCCAGGGGAGCAGTACTTC.

By share, this clone ranks as medium-sized. The rearrangement links TRBV6-1 to TRBJ2-7, with D possibly being TRBD1 or TRBD2 (6 bases each). The germline V and J ends were trimmed by 3 bases and 4 bases, with 16 bases remaining between them. Looked up from germline, CDR1 is MNHNS and CDR2 is SASEGT. This CDR3 contains 15 residues. The CDR3 loop reads CASSDFGGTLYEQYF. DNA for the CDR3: TGTGCCAGCAGTGACTTTGGCGGGACACTATACGAGCAGTACTTC.

The chain carries TRBV9 and TRBJ1-5; D is unresolved. V shed 3 bases and J shed 2 bases, with 9 bases lying between them. The CDR3 extends over 14 amino acids. Germline V CDR1 and CDR2: SGDLS, YYNGEE. The CDR3 here is CASSAPGGNQPQHF. The CDR3 DNA is TGTGCCAGCAGCGCCCCAGGCGGCAATCAGCCCCAGCATTTT.

This chain uses TRBV7-9 with TRBJ2-3; TRBD2 agrees at 8 bases. The CDR3 covers 15 residues. Germline lookup yields CDR1 SEHNR and CDR2 FQNEAQ (reference sequence). The ends lost 8 bases at V and 2 bases at J; junction bases unmatched: 9. The CDR3 loop is CASYRREGLTDTQYF. CDR3 sequence (DNA): TGTGCCAGCTACCGCCGGGAGGGCCTCACAGATACGCAGTATTTT.

The sample holds a few counts of this clone. The chain uses TRBV4-1 and TRBJ2-7, with unresolved D. Between the trimmed V and J ends, which lost 1 base and 1 base, there was a span of 8 bases. From germline, CDR1 is MGHRA and CDR2 YSYEKL. CDR3 size: 14 residues. CDR3 protein: CASSQGGGSYEQYF. CDR3 DNA: TGCGCCAGCAGCCAAGGAGGCGGATCCTACGAGCAGTACTTC.

The chain joins TRBV19 to TRBJ2-7; 7 nucleotides line up with TRBD2. V was pared by 6 bases and J by 3 bases, with 11 bases of the junction left unmatched. The length of the CDR3 is 15 residues. Germline V gene lookup returns CDR1 LNHDA and CDR2 SQIVND (reference sequence). CDR3 residues: CASRTRWEGFYEQYF. CDR3 sequence (DNA): TGTGCCAGTAGGACTAGATGGGAGGGATTCTACGAGCAGTACTTC. Supplemented by reference TRBV19 and TRBJ2-7, the full variable domain reads DGGITQSPKYLFRKEGQNVTLSCEQNLNHDAMYWYRQDPGQGLRLIYYSQIVNDFQKGDIAEGYSVSREKKESFPLTVTSAQKNPTAFYLCASRTRWEGFYEQYFGPGTRLTVT.